These 10 T cell receptor beta chains were sequenced from one sample in a study of T-cell reconstitution after alpha-beta-depleted transplantation in children. Preparing the TCRbeta library involved the use of unique molecular identifiers. TCRdb recomputed calls from the PCR reads with MiXCR, one row per CDR3 protein. The sample lists about 980,000 distinct CDR3 sequences, roughly 31% occurring once. The specimen comprised PBMCs, mostly from graft donor cells, sampled 360 days after TCRalphabeta/CD19-depleted stem cell transplant. These receptors all come from a boy under two years old who had a stem cell transplant for SCID, so the T cells may come from the graft donor.

V is TRBV20-1 and J is TRBJ1-2; 8 bases map to TRBD1. The germline gives CDR1 DFQATT, CDR2 SNEGSKA (reference sequence). The CDR3 runs to 17 residues. The ends lost 0 bases at V and 0 bases at J; junction bases unmatched: 9. The DNA for the CDR3 is TGCAGTGCTAGAGAGTGGGAGACAGGGGCCTCTAACTATGGCTACACCTTC. The encoded protein is CSAREWETGASNYGYTF.

This clonotype was seen at least ten times. The chain joins TRBV5-1 to TRBJ2-2, with D perhaps assigned TRBD1 or TRBD2 (5 bases each). Germline V CDR1 and CDR2: SGHRS, YFSETQ. Deletions cut 0 bases from V and 4 bases from J, with 13 bases between. The CDR3 loop spans 16 amino acids. The CDR3 sequence: CASSLGLGVRTGELFF. CDR3 coding DNA: TGCGCCAGCAGCTTGGGATTGGGGGTCCGCACCGGGGAGCTGTTTTTT.

This clonotype was seen only a few times. V is TRBV11-2 and J is TRBJ2-7; unclear D gene. Trimming shortened V by 9 bases and J by 3 bases, and 6 bases separated the two germline ends. The CDR3 extends over 10 amino acids. CDR1 is SGHAT and CDR2 is FQNNGV in the germline V gene. The DNA of the CDR3 is TGTGCCAGTGGGTTCTACGAGCAGTACTTC. Its protein product is CASGFYEQYF.

The chain uses TRBV18 and TRBJ1-1, with 7 bases that match TRBD1. CDR1 and CDR2 from the germline V gene are KGHSH and LQKENI. CDR3 length: 16 residues. J lost 0 bases, V lost 4 bases, and 8 bases had no gene match. The CDR3 DNA sequence: TGTGCCAGCTCACGTAGGTCGGGACAGTTGAACACTGAAGCTTTCTTT. Translated, it gives CASSRRSGQLNTEAFF.

This clonotype has more than one count but fewer than ten. The chain combines TRBV12-3 or TRBV12-4 with TRBJ2-3; possible D gene TRBD1, 5 bases. V lost 6 bases to trimming and J lost 2 bases, with 15 bases between them. The CDR3 runs to 15 residues. As DNA, the CDR3 is TGTGCCAGCAGCCAGGGATCTCTCCTCACAGATACGCAGTATTTT. Translating gives CASSQGSLLTDTQYF.

The chain carries TRBV14 and TRBJ1-3, with 8 bases identical to TRBD1. V was pared by 5 bases and J by 3 bases, with 3 bases of the junction left unmatched. There are 14 residues in the CDR3. Germline V CDR1 and CDR2: SGHDN, FVKESK. The CDR3 reads CASSFRGLGNTIYF. The CDR3 coding sequence is TGTGCCAGCAGCTTCAGGGGGCTTGGAAACACCATATATTTT.

This chain connects TRBV20-1 to TRBJ1-6; 7 bases align to TRBD1. Losses at the gene ends were 3 bases for V and 7 bases for J; bases not matched to a gene: 6. This CDR3 has 14 amino acids. CDR1 and CDR2 (germline): DFQATT, SNEGSKA (reference sequence). CDR3 DNA: TGCAGTGCTAGTCCTGGGACAGAGAATTCACCCCTCCACTTT. It specifies CSASPGTENSPLHF.

CDR3 nucleotide sequence: TGCGCCAGCAGTCATGGGACAGGGGTTCACTACGAGCAGTACTTC. Translation: CASSHGTGVHYEQYF. V and J are TRBV5-1 and TRBJ2-7; 10 bases are shared with TRBD1. Trimming at V came to 5 bases and at J to 3 bases, leaving 8 bases not matched to a gene. CDR1 is SGHRS and CDR2 is YFSETQ in the germline V gene. The CDR3 totals 15 residues.

The rearrangement uses TRBV9 and TRBJ2-3; a possible D gene is TRBD2 (6 bases). V was trimmed by 4 bases and J by 3 bases, leaving 18 bases between them. This CDR3 has 16 residues. Germline CDR1 is SGDLS and CDR2 is YYNGEE. CDR3 sequence (DNA): TGTGCCAGCAGCCCACCCGGGGGATTAAGGACAGATACGCAGTATTTT. Its translation is CASSPPGGLRTDTQYF.

This sequence joins TRBV7-2 and TRBJ1-4; D gene unclear. Trimming removed 5 bases at V and 0 bases at J, with 7 bases between. The V gene's germline CDR1 is SGHTA and CDR2 FQGNSA. This CDR3 spans 14 amino acids. CDR3 loop: CASSHTATNEKLFF. The CDR3 nucleotides are TGTGCCAGCAGCCACACTGCAACTAATGAAAAACTGTTTTTT.